Shown below are 23 T cell receptor beta chains from a single sample sequenced in a study of blood T cell repertoires in COVID-19. Sequencing was performed with immunoSEQ multiplex PCR; in TCRdb, only in-frame clones are kept and a portion is missing. This table holds 70,000 or so clones, 76% found once. Sequencing was done on a sample of peripheral blood. These receptors came from a man aged 55-75 years with COVID-19, enrolled during active disease.

The chain recombines TRBV2 with TRBJ1-2; the D gene is possibly TRBD1 (5 bases). The V gene's germline CDR1 is SNHLY and CDR2 FYNNEI. Trimming shortened V by 6 bases and J by 7 bases, and 12 bases separated the two germline ends. The CDR3 covers 12 residues. As DNA, the CDR3 is TGTGCCAGCAGGGGGCGTGAACTTGGCTACACCTTC. Translated, it gives CASRGRELGYTF.

The chain recombines TRBV6-1 with TRBJ1-2, with D possibly matching TRBD1 (6 bases). CDR1 and CDR2 (germline): MNHNS, SASEGT. This CDR3 has 14 amino acids. V was trimmed by 3 bases and J by 8 bases, leaving 16 bases between them. CDR3 DNA sequence: TGTGCCAGCAGTGATCCTACAGGGCTCAGCGGCTACACCTTC. This encodes CASSDPTGLSGYTF.

The CDR3 reads CASGLIQGGTEAFF. CDR3 nucleotides: TGTGCTAGTGGTTTGATACAGGGTGGCACTGAAGCTTTCTTT. V is TRBV12-5 and J is TRBJ1-1, with TRBD1 as a possible D gene (6 bases). The germline V and J ends were trimmed by 2 bases and 4 bases, with 11 bases remaining between them. CDR1 and CDR2 from the germline V gene are LGHNT and FRNRAP. CDR3 length: 14 amino acids.

V is TRBV11-2 and J is TRBJ2-1, with D uncertain. Germline V lookup: CDR1 SGHAT, CDR2 FQNNGV. The V gene lost 0 bases and the J gene lost 9 bases, with 12 bases spanning the gap. This CDR3 has 14 residues. CDR3 in amino acids: CASSLDEWAVEQFF. CDR3 DNA sequence: TGTGCCAGCAGCTTAGATGAATGGGCCGTTGAGCAGTTCTTC.

The chain recombines TRBV11-2 with TRBJ1-2, with a possible D match to TRBD1 (6 bases). Germline CDR1 SGHAT, CDR2 FQNNGV. This CDR3 has 15 residues. V dropped 7 bases and J dropped 2 bases, with 17 bases sitting between them. The CDR3 DNA reads as TGTGCCAGCACCCCTGGGGCAGGGGAGAACTATGGCTACACCTTC. It encodes CASTPGAGENYGYTF.

The chain joins TRBV29-1 to TRBJ2-7; the D gene is possibly TRBD1 (5 bases). CDR1 SQVTM and CDR2 ANQGSEA come from the germline V gene. This CDR3 is built from 13 residues. Trimming shortened V by 4 bases and J by 2 bases, and 12 bases separated the two germline ends. The CDR3 DNA follows: TGCAGCGTTGGGGGCAGCAAAACCTACGAGCAGTACTTC. It yields the protein CSVGGSKTYEQYF.

The genes are TRBV20-1 and TRBJ1-4; no firm D call. Germline V gene lookup returns CDR1 DFQATT and CDR2 SNEGSKA (reference sequence). The V and J ends lost 3 bases and 0 bases respectively, with 8 bases between them. The CDR3 covers 14 residues. CDR3 region: CSASPTATNEKLFF. The CDR3 bases are TGCAGTGCTAGTCCCACTGCAACTAATGAAAAACTGTTTTTT.

The chain uses TRBV6-5 and TRBJ2-7, with 8 bases identical to TRBD1. The CDR3 runs 13 residues. Germline loops: CDR1 MNHEY, CDR2 SVGAGI. With 9 bases clipped from V and 6 bases from J, the junction kept 10 bases outside the gene matches. CDR3 protein: CASTGTGRLEQYF. In nucleotides, the CDR3 is TGTGCCAGTACCGGGACAGGTAGGCTCGAGCAGTACTTC.

The V and J genes are TRBV7-9 and TRBJ1-5; D is undetermined. The V end lost 5 bases, the J end lost 11 bases, and 16 bases lay between the germline ends. The CDR3 sequence is 13 residues long. Germline V CDR1 and CDR2: SEHNR, FQNEAQ (reference sequence). CDR3: CASSLIASEAQHF. The CDR3 DNA reads TGTGCCAGCAGCCTTATTGCGTCAGAGGCCCAGCATTTT.

V and J are TRBV5-4 and TRBJ2-1; TRBD2 is a possible D gene (6 bases). CDR1 SGHNT and CDR2 YYREEE come from the germline V gene (reference sequence). The CDR3 totals 13 residues. Deletions cut 0 bases from V and 6 bases from J, with 7 bases between. CDR3 sequence reads: CASSLGTINEQFF. Written as DNA, the CDR3 is TGTGCCAGCAGCTTGGGGACTATCAATGAGCAGTTCTTC.

This chain connects TRBV19 to TRBJ1-1; D unclear. V was trimmed by 10 bases and J by 0 bases, leaving 12 bases between them. This CDR3 has 13 amino acids. Germline loops: CDR1 LNHDA, CDR2 SQIVND (reference sequence). CDR3 in amino acids: CATGGRLNTEAFF. CDR3 nucleotide sequence: TGTGCCACCGGAGGACGGCTGAACACTGAAGCTTTCTTT.

V gene TRBV29-1 combines with J gene TRBJ1-5, with D tentatively TRBD1 (6 bases). Trimming removed 4 bases at V and 6 bases at J, with 10 bases between. The germline V gene has CDR1 SQVTM and CDR2 ANQGSEA. The CDR3 extends over 12 amino acids. CDR3 coding DNA: TGCAGCGTTGCAGGGGTCGGTCAGCCCCAGCATTTT. Its protein product is CSVAGVGQPQHF.

The chain joins TRBV18 to TRBJ2-5; D is ambiguous. Germline V gene sequence: CDR1 KGHSH, CDR2 LQKENI. Trimming stripped 3 bases from V and 2 bases from J, with 7 bases between. CDR3 size: 13 residues. This CDR3 is CASSPQAQETQYF. The CDR3 DNA reads TGTGCCAGCTCACCTCAAGCACAAGAGACCCAGTACTTC.

The sample holds a few counts of this clone. The chain links TRBV2 to TRBJ1-6; perhaps TRBD1 as D (6 bases). V lost 7 bases, J lost 12 bases, and 13 bases lay in between. The germline V gene has CDR1 SNHLY and CDR2 FYNNEI. The CDR3 consists of 12 residues. Here the CDR3 DNA reads TGTGCCAGCAATCTCGGGGACATACCCCTCCACTTT. It yields the protein CASNLGDIPLHF.

This clone has just a few counts. The genes are TRBV6-4 and TRBJ2-1; 8 bases match TRBD2. The germline V gene has CDR1 MRHNA and CDR2 SNTAGT. The V segment lost 5 bases and the J segment 12 bases; nucleotides outside the gene matches: 12. This CDR3 is built from 14 residues. The CDR3 DNA follows: TGTGCCAGCAGTCTCCGGACTAGCAGGGCCTTGCAGTTCTTC. Protein: CASSLRTSRALQFF.

As DNA, the CDR3 is TGTGCCAGCAGCCCATGGACAGGGGGGGACCGAGCTTTCTTT. This codes for CASSPWTGGDRAFF. The chain joins TRBV3-1 (or the pseudogene TRBV3-2) to TRBJ1-1; 10 positions agree with TRBD1. CDR1 and CDR2 from the germline V gene are LGHDT and YNNKEL (reference sequence). This CDR3 has 14 residues. V was clipped by 4 bases and J by 10 bases; unmatched bases: 9.

The chain couples TRBV7-7 to TRBJ2-5; D is undetermined. Trimming left V 6 bases short and J 1 base short, with 9 bases between. From germline, CDR1 is SSHAT and CDR2 FNYEAQ (reference sequence). The CDR3 is made up of 13 amino acids. The CDR3: CASSRETQETQYF. For the CDR3, the DNA is TGTGCCAGCAGTAGAGAAACCCAAGAGACCCAGTACTTC.

In DNA form, the CDR3 reads TGTGCCGCAGGGTTGGCAAACTATGGCTACACCTTC. Translation: CAAGLANYGYTF. The chain joins TRBV6-6 to TRBJ1-2; TRBD1 might be the D (5 bases). The V end lost 11 bases, the J end lost 2 bases, and 12 bases lay between the germline ends. Germline assignment: CDR1 MNHNY and CDR2 SVGAGI (reference sequence). The CDR3 totals 12 residues.

This rearrangement joins TRBV5-4 to TRBJ2-1; 7 bases are shared with TRBD2. The ends lost 4 bases at V and 8 bases at J; junction bases unmatched: 9. Looked up from germline, CDR1 is SGHNT and CDR2 is YYREEE (reference sequence). CDR3 length: 14 amino acids. CDR3 sequence (DNA): TGTGCCAGCAGCGGGTCCGGGACTACAGATGAGCAGTTCTTC. This sequence encodes CASSGSGTTDEQFF.

The chain links TRBV28 to TRBJ1-2, with D perhaps matching TRBD1 (5 bases). The germline gives CDR1 MDHEN, CDR2 SYDVKM. The CDR3 totals 16 residues. V was shortened by 7 bases and J by 8 bases, with 26 bases between the two germline ends. The CDR3 DNA reads as TGTGCCAGCACCGAAACCCCCCCAGGGCTGGGTTGGGGCTACACCTTC. This gives the protein CASTETPPGLGWGYTF.

This clone was found once. The chain recombines TRBV20-1 with TRBJ2-3; 8 bases align to TRBD2. V shed 3 bases, J shed 9 bases, and the junction held 14 bases outside the gene matches. The CDR3 runs to 15 residues. Germline CDR1 DFQATT, CDR2 SNEGSKA (reference sequence). CDR3 loop: CSASKTSGLRGTQYF. The CDR3 DNA sequence: TGCAGTGCTAGTAAAACTAGCGGTCTTCGCGGGACGCAGTATTTT.

This clone was counted a few times. The rearrangement joins TRBV5-4 to TRBJ2-7; D remains ambiguous. With 0 bases removed from V and 3 bases from J, the gap between germline ends came to 7 bases. Germline lookup yields CDR1 SGHNT and CDR2 YYREEE (reference sequence). This CDR3 has 13 amino acids. The CDR3 loop reads CASSLDSYYEQYF. CDR3 nucleotides: TGTGCCAGCAGCTTGGACAGCTACTACGAGCAGTACTTC.

In its sample, this clone was seen a few times. The CDR3: CATKSGTDTQYF. CDR3 DNA: TGTGCCACCAAGTCGGGCACAGATACGCAGTATTTT. The V and J genes are TRBV15 and TRBJ2-3; D is unresolved. CDR3 length: 12 residues. V gave up 7 bases and J gave up 1 base, with 6 bases separating them. CDR1 is LNHNV and CDR2 is YYDKDF in the germline V gene (reference sequence). The whole variable domain, remainder taken from reference TRBV15 and TRBJ2-3, is DAMVIQNPRYQVTQFGKPVTLSCSQTLNHNVMYWYQQKSSQAPKLLFHYYDKDFNNEADTPDNFQSRRPNTSFCFLDIRSPGLGDTAMYLCATKSGTDTQYFGPGTRLTVL.